This T cell receptor beta chain is from a study of vaccination and CD4 T cells after COVID-19. CDR1 and CDR2 (germline): MNHNS, SASEGT. The CDR3 runs 13 residues. The treatment: approximately nine-day PBMC culture with coronavirus spike peptide pools or control peptides (ViraFEST assay). Sequenced with the Oncomine TCR Beta short-read assay was DNA taken from cultured CD4+ T cells. In TCRdb, the PCR reads were re-called with MiXCR into one record per CDR3 protein. The data contain approximately 19,000 distinct CDR3 sequences, about 59% of them singletons. With regard to this clonotype: Antigen specificity is unknown.

This rearrangement joins TRBV6-1 to TRBJ1-4; D is possibly TRBD1 (5 bases). The specimen was CD4+ T cells from blood, cultured in vitro. This TCR was recovered from a human donor who had recovered from COVID-19. As DNA, the CDR3 is TGTGGAGTACCAGGGACAACTAATGAAAAACTGTTTTTT. Its protein is CGVPGTTNEKLFF.